Here is one T cell receptor (beta chain) with its context. This entry comes from a study of blood T cell repertoires in COVID-19. For the study at large: The United States, Italy and Spain provided the acute and convalescent COVID-19 samples. PBMCs, B-cell-depleted T cells, or T cells provided the cDNA or gDNA that made up the material.

As handled by the study authors: Estimation of nucleated cell counts relied on the amplification of reference gene primers. Data came from immunoSEQ multiplex PCR; TCRdb stores just in-frame clones and leaves some out. D and trimming were read from the DNA, whereas the V and J calls and clone size are those reported in that table. The sample carries 200,000 to 300,000 clones, around 84% recorded once. This CDR3 comprises 15 residues. Germline values: CDR1 SEHNR, CDR2 FQNEAQ (reference sequence). The V end lost 6 bases, the J end lost 12 bases, and 24 bases lay between the germline ends. The clonotype was recovered from a woman in her late teens or twenties with acute or convalescent COVID-19. Sequenced material: peripheral blood. The chain couples TRBV7-9 to TRBJ2-1; a weak D match, TRBD2 (6 bases). The CDR3 is CASRPTGTPRTGQFF. The CDR3 nucleotides are TGTGCCAGCAGACCGACCGGGACTCCTAGAACAGGGCAGTTCTTC.